This TCR beta chain was captured in a study of blood T cell repertoires in COVID-19. Overall study context: The study drew acute and convalescent COVID-19 samples from the United States, Italy and Spain. PBMCs, B-cell-depleted T cells, or T cells provided the cDNA or gDNA that made up the material.

Followed longitudinally, the Seattle patients had been enrolled during active infection. This CDR3 is built from 15 residues. V shed 5 bases, J shed 2 bases, and the junction held 4 bases outside the gene matches. Germline lookup yields CDR1 SGHTA and CDR2 FQGTGA. Original processing methods: Nucleated cell number was recorded as an estimate derived from reference gene primer amplification. TCRdb's copy holds only in-frame clones and misses some; the assay was immunoSEQ multiplex PCR. D and trimming were read from the DNA, whereas the V and J calls and clone size are those reported in that table. The data show under 85,000 clones, about 83% seen once.

Specimen: peripheral blood. The V and J genes are TRBV7-3 and TRBJ1-2, with 11 bases identical to TRBD1. This clonotype originated in a man younger than 40 with COVID-19, enrolled during active disease. DNA for the CDR3: TGTGCCAGCAGCCGGTGGGACAGGGGGAACTATGGCTACACCTTC. The encoded protein is CASSRWDRGNYGYTF.